The sequence of this TCR beta chain was determined in a study of T cell clonality in common variable immunodeficiency. Whole-study results and caveats: In common variable immunodeficiency, TCR beta chains reportedly carried fewer deletions and N-nucleotide insertions. Repertoire-complication correlations in CVID were limited by patient heterogeneity.

Libraries were prepared by immunoSEQ multiplex PCR; TCRdb keeps only in-frame clonotypes and omits some of them. The sample has some 80,000 clones, none seen only once. Unmatched junction bases numbered 9, after V lost 5 bases and J lost 7 bases. CDR1 LNHDA and CDR2 SQIVND come from the germline V gene (reference sequence). This CDR3 is 14 amino acids long. This clone occurred many times. As yet, its antigen is unknown. Sequencing ends 3 residues short of the CDR3 end; the germline J gene provides the rest. The clonotype was recovered from a person aged 18 to 75 in good health. The chain employs TRBV19 and TRBJ1-2; 8 nucleotides line up with TRBD1. The sequencing input was peripheral blood mononuclear cells. The CDR3 here is CASSYQGARSGYTF. CDR3 bases read: TGTGCCAGTAGTTATCAGGGGGCTAGGAGTGGC.